Listed below are T cell receptor beta chains from one sample, sequenced in a study of T cell responses to AZD1222 COVID-19 vaccine. Sequencing was performed with immunoSEQ multiplex PCR; in TCRdb, only in-frame clones are kept and a portion is missing. Altogether 150,000 or so clones are present, approximately 94% being singletons, with the ten largest covering just over 5%. The sequences come from peripheral blood, collected 28 days after the second AZD1222 dose. The receptor source for this set is an adult who received the AZD1222 COVID-19 vaccine. Both conserved end residues are part of each CDR3. Each record gives: J gene, V gene, D gene, clone size, CDR3 protein, CDR3 DNA. D genes are given only for firm matches. The size field is filled for only some rows; it gives once, few, many or a size class.

J: TRBJ1-1; V: TRBV27; D: TRBD1; size: -; CDR3: CASSVQGHGTEAFF; DNA: TGTGCCAGCAGCGTACAGGGGCATGGAACTGAAGCTTTCTTT
J: TRBJ2-1; V: TRBV7-2; D: -; size: -; CDR3: CASSSQSGARNEQFF; DNA: TGTGCCAGCAGCTCCCAGTCGGGGGCACGCAATGAGCAGTTCTTC
J: TRBJ2-3; V: TRBV9; D: -; size: -; CDR3: CASSITLGTDTQYF; DNA: TGTGCCAGCAGCATAACGTTGGGAACAGATACGCAGTATTTT
J: TRBJ2-1; V: TRBV9; D: -; size: -; CDR3: CASSARGGGGYNEQFF; DNA: TGTGCCAGCAGCGCAAGAGGCGGAGGGGGGTACAATGAGCAGTTCTTC
J: TRBJ2-3; V: TRBV9; D: TRBD2; size: -; CDR3: CASSVGRVAGADTQYF; DNA: TGTGCCAGCAGCGTAGGTAGGGTAGCGGGAGCAGATACGCAGTATTTT
J: TRBJ1-2; V: TRBV6-2/TRBV6-3; D: -; size: -; CDR3: CASSYSGNGYTF; DNA: TGTGCCAGCAGTTACTCGGGCAATGGCTACACCTTC
J: TRBJ2-7; V: TRBV7-6; D: TRBD1; size: -; CDR3: CASSLRTGGISYEQYF; DNA: TGTGCCAGCAGCTTAAGGACAGGGGGCATATCCTACGAGCAGTACTTC
J: TRBJ2-1; V: TRBV7-9; D: TRBD2; size: -; CDR3: CASSPIGLAGQPYNEQFF; DNA: TGTGCCAGCAGCCCAATCGGGCTAGCGGGACAACCCTACAATGAGCAGTTCTTC
J: TRBJ2-5; V: TRBV11-2; D: TRBD2; size: -; CDR3: CASSFLGLEGETQYF; DNA: TGTGCCAGCAGCTTTCTAGGACTAGAAGGAGAGACCCAGTACTTC
J: TRBJ2-2; V: TRBV30; D: TRBD2; size: -; CDR3: CAWSPWVRLADEGGELFF; DNA: TGTGCCTGGAGTCCGTGGGTTCGACTAGCGGATGAGGGCGGGGAGCTGTTTTTT
J: TRBJ2-7; V: TRBV14; D: TRBD2; size: -; CDR3: CASSQQKLAGGDEQYF; DNA: TGTGCCAGCAGCCAACAAAAACTAGCGGGAGGTGACGAGCAGTACTTC
J: TRBJ2-2; V: TRBV28; D: TRBD2; size: -; CDR3: CASSPVLAGAGGELFF; DNA: TGTGCCAGCAGCCCCGTATTAGCGGGAGCGGGCGGGGAGCTGTTTTTT
J: TRBJ1-4; V: TRBV5-8; D: -; size: -; CDR3: CASSSGTGATNEKLFF; DNA: TGTGCCAGCAGCTCAGGGACGGGAGCAACTAATGAAAAACTGTTTTTT
J: TRBJ2-1; V: TRBV9; D: TRBD2; size: once; CDR3: CASSTGTTSLNEQFF; DNA: TGTGCCAGCAGCACGGGGACTACCTCCCTCAATGAGCAGTTCTTC
J: TRBJ1-2; V: TRBV19; D: TRBD1; size: -; CDR3: CASSLTSGGNGYTF; DNA: TGTGCCAGTAGTCTTACCTCAGGGGGAAATGGCTACACCTTC
J: TRBJ2-6; V: TRBV30; D: -; size: -; CDR3: CAWSNSGANVLTF; DNA: TGTGCCTGGAGCAACTCTGGGGCCAACGTCCTGACTTTC
J: TRBJ2-7; V: TRBV15; D: -; size: -; CDR3: CATSRETVPREQYF; DNA: TGTGCCACCAGCAGAGAAACCGTCCCCCGGGAGCAGTACTTC
J: TRBJ2-1; V: TRBV7-2; D: TRBD2; size: -; CDR3: CASSLQGTSGPLSRQFF; DNA: TGTGCCAGCAGCTTACAGGGAACTAGCGGACCTCTGTCCAGACAGTTCTTC
J: TRBJ2-1; V: TRBV6-2/TRBV6-3; D: TRBD2; size: -; CDR3: CASSYSLTSGRLGEQFF; DNA: TGTGCCAGCAGTTACTCCCTGACTAGCGGGAGGTTAGGTGAGCAGTTCTTC
J: TRBJ2-7; V: TRBV29-1; D: -; size: -; CDR3: CSVEGFGAGFIYEQYF; DNA: TGCAGCGTTGAAGGATTTGGCGCGGGATTTATCTACGAGCAGTACTTC
J: TRBJ1-2; V: TRBV28; D: -; size: -; CDR3: CASSLNKYGYTF; DNA: TGTGCCAGCAGTTTGAATAAATATGGCTACACCTTC
J: TRBJ2-7; V: TRBV6-5; D: -; size: -; CDR3: CASSTLSSYEQYF; DNA: TGTGCCAGCAGCACACTTAGCTCCTACGAGCAGTACTTC
J: TRBJ1-2; V: TRBV13; D: -; size: -; CDR3: CASSPLTREQPGTLNYGYTF; DNA: TGTGCCAGCAGCCCACTTACAAGGGAACAACCCGGGACGTTAAACTATGGCTACACCTTC
J: TRBJ2-7; V: TRBV19; D: -; size: once; CDR3: CASSMSPGGYEQYF; DNA: TGTGCCAGTAGTATGAGTCCGGGTGGCTACGAGCAGTACTTC